These 15 T cell receptor beta chains were all obtained from the same sample, sequenced in a study of cytomegalovirus exposure and HLA in healthy donors. PCR employed 60 Vbeta and 13 Jbeta primers. The assay was immunoSEQ multiplex PCR, and TCRdb's table has in-frame clones only and misses some. The table includes about 180,000 clones, more than 60% detected once. Source material: PBMCs. Receptors originate from a man aged 18 to 30 in good health and CMV-seronegative.

A few counts support this clone. V gene TRBV30 combines with J gene TRBJ1-5; D may be TRBD1 (5 bases). Trimming left V 1 base short and J 3 bases short, with 10 bases between. The CDR3 loop spans 14 amino acids. The germline gives CDR1 GTSNPN, CDR2 SVGIG (reference sequence). CDR3 DNA: TGTGCCTGGAGTGAAGACAGCTACAATCAGCCCCAGCATTTT. This encodes CAWSEDSYNQPQHF.

Comments on this clone: A junction boundary mismatches the germline segment, possibly from a read error. Other DNA sequences in the sample encode the same CDR3. The chain employs TRBV11-2 and TRBJ1-1, with a tentative D call TRBD1 (6 bases). This CDR3 is 15 amino acids long. Germline V gene sequence: CDR1 SGHAT, CDR2 FQNNGV. CDR3 DNA sequence: TGTGCCAGCAGCTTAGGTGGGCAGGGGAACACTGAAGCCTTCTTT. Translated: CASSLGGQGNTEAFF.

Comments on this clone: The limits of the CDR3 on the DNA are not certain, so only TCRdb's listed CDR3 is given. The CDR3 reads CASSFLAGRGRSEAFF. J is TRBJ1-1 and V is TRBV28. With termini counted, the CDR3 has 16 amino acids. From germline, CDR1 is MDHEN and CDR2 SYDVKM.

This chain connects TRBV11-3 to TRBJ2-1; TRBD2 aligns across 11 bases. CDR1 and CDR2 from the germline V gene are SGHNT and YENEEA. V gave up 1 base and J gave up 5 bases; unmatched junction bases: 4. The CDR3 has 16 residues. The CDR3 sequence is CASSLGLAGGDNEQFF. The CDR3 DNA sequence: TGTGCCAGCAGCTTAGGCCTAGCGGGAGGCGACAATGAGCAGTTCTTC.

The rearrangement links TRBV2 to TRBJ1-5; D might be TRBD1 (6 bases). CDR1 is SNHLY, CDR2 FYNNEI, per germline. CDR3 length equals 15 residues. The ends were cut back, 6 bases at V and 3 bases at J, with 15 bases in the middle. CDR3 bases: TGTGCCAGCAGCCACGGACAGAGTAACAATCAGCCCCAGCATTTT. This gives the protein CASSHGQSNNQPQHF.

The chain links TRBV2 to TRBJ2-7, with TRBD1 as a possible D gene (5 bases). The germline CDR1 and CDR2 sequences are SNHLY and FYNNEI. Trimming pared 4 bases from V and 0 bases from J, leaving 10 bases between. The CDR3 is 14 residues long. This CDR3 reads CASSAQGISYEQYF. DNA for the CDR3: TGTGCCAGCAGTGCTCAGGGAATCTCCTACGAGCAGTACTTC.

This clone is a singleton in its sample. The chain employs TRBV7-9 and TRBJ2-1, with 13 nucleotides matching TRBD2. The germline gives CDR1 SEHNR, CDR2 FQNEAQ (reference sequence). The V gene end was trimmed by 5 bases and the J gene end by 7 bases; junction bases not matched to a gene: 17. This CDR3 spans 19 amino acids. DNA of the CDR3: TGTGCCAGCAGCCCCCCGCGCCGGACTAGCGGGGGCCCGGGGAATGAGCAGTTCTTC. This sequence encodes CASSPPRRTSGGPGNEQFF. The full variable domain, in which reference TRBV7-9 and TRBJ2-1 provide the parts outside the CDR3, is DTGVSQNPRHKITKRGQNVTFRCDPISEHNRLYWYRQTLGQGPEFLTYFQNEAQLEKSRLLSDRFSAERPKGSFSTLEIQRTEQGDSAMYLCASSPPRRTSGGPGNEQFFGPGTRLTVL.

V usage is TRBV19 and J usage is TRBJ1-2; possibly TRBD1 for D (6 bases). V lost 7 bases and J lost 10, with 19 bases in between. CDR1 and CDR2 from the germline V gene are LNHDA and SQIVND (reference sequence). CDR3 length: 13 residues. As DNA, the CDR3 is TGTGCCAGTAAGGGGCAGGGGAAACCTTCCTACACCTTC. Its translation: CASKGQGKPSYTF.

The chain combines TRBV6-1 with TRBJ2-7; TRBD1 agrees at 8 bases. This CDR3 has 14 amino acids. The J segment lost 3 bases and the V segment lost 2 bases, leaving 3 bases of the junction unmatched. The germline gives CDR1 MNHNS, CDR2 SASEGT. The CDR3 DNA follows: TGTGCCAGCAGTGAATCGGGACAGGACTACGAGCAGTACTTC. It yields the protein CASSESGQDYEQYF.

This chain uses TRBV7-9 with TRBJ2-3; TRBD2 matches 7 bases. The germline gives CDR1 SEHNR, CDR2 FQNEAQ (reference sequence). The CDR3 covers 16 residues. V lost 1 base and J lost 0; bases outside the gene matches: 4. The CDR3 is CASSLVGLGSTDTQYF. CDR3 DNA: TGTGCCAGCAGCTTAGTAGGACTAGGGAGCACAGATACGCAGTATTTT. Full variable domain (rest looked up from reference TRBV7-9 and TRBJ2-3): DTGVSQNPRHKITKRGQNVTFRCDPISEHNRLYWYRQTLGQGPEFLTYFQNEAQLEKSRLLSDRFSAERPKGSFSTLEIQRTEQGDSAMYLCASSLVGLGSTDTQYFGPGTRLTVL.

This chain joins TRBV5-1 and TRBJ2-1, with D possibly TRBD1 on 8 matching bases. The CDR3 contains 17 residues. Germline V lookup: CDR1 SGHRS, CDR2 YFSETQ. V lost 4 bases and J lost 5, with 22 bases in between. CDR3 nucleotides: TGCGCCAGCAGCCCCGGACAGGGAGGGACCATGGACAATGAGCAGTTCTTC. Translating gives CASSPGQGGTMDNEQFF.

This chain joins TRBV2 and TRBJ2-3; tentatively, D is TRBD1 (5 bases). CDR3 size: 11 residues. Germline CDR1 reads SNHLY; CDR2 reads FYNNEI. With 8 bases removed from V and 4 bases from J, the gap between germline ends came to 7 bases. The CDR3 sequence: CASQTADTQYF. As DNA, the CDR3 is TGTGCCAGCCAGACAGCAGATACGCAGTATTTT.

Comments on this clone: The germline gene is not matched at one end of the junction; a read error may be the cause. The J gene is TRBJ2-5, the V gene TRBV5-6; possibly TRBD2 for D (7 bases). Germline CDR1 SGHDT, CDR2 YYEEEE. CDR3 length: 17 amino acids. The CDR3 region is CASSLGLEGGYQEAQYF. CDR3 DNA sequence: TGTGCCAGCAGCTTGGGGCTAGAGGGGGGGTACCAAGAGGCCCAGTACTTC.

CDR3 amino acids: CASSFSRDTYEQYF. Here the CDR3 DNA reads TGTGCCAGCAGTTTTTCCAGGGATACCTACGAGCAGTACTTC. J is TRBJ2-7 and V is TRBV27, with D tentatively TRBD1 (5 bases). The germline V gene encodes CDR1 MNHEY and CDR2 SMNVEV (reference sequence). The CDR3 covers 14 residues. V shed 3 bases and J shed 2 bases, with 11 bases lying between them.

The chain combines TRBV19 with TRBJ1-5; D is perhaps TRBD1 (5 bases). The CDR3 loop spans 14 amino acids. Germline loops: CDR1 LNHDA, CDR2 SQIVND (reference sequence). V lost 8 bases and J 4 bases, leaving 15 bases between the germline ends. In nucleotides, the CDR3 is TGTGCCAGTCGGTGGAGGGGCGGTAATCAGCCCCAGCATTTT. This encodes CASRWRGGNQPQHF.